This TCR beta chain stems from a study of beta chain features in type 1 diabetes (dated by TCRdb to between 2018 and 2020). The study in broad terms: Patients and healthy donors did not differ in mean age, gender distribution, total cell number or subset yield. Across all samples, approximately 98,000,000 sorted cells were examined, and cell number per subset correlated strongly with RNA yield. The study compared the TCRB repertoires of sorted circulating CD4+ T cell subsets in recently diagnosed type 1 diabetes patients with those in matched healthy donors. Whereas all 30 or so donors provided naive and central memory subsets, regulatory and stem cell-like memory subsets were isolated from just 8 patients and roughly 8 healthy donors.

The CDR3 goes from the cysteine to the phenylalanine over 15 residues. Only the CDR3 portion is preserved as DNA: 45 bases, with reading frame beginning at the first base. Trimming accounts for 7 bases at V and 4 bases at J, while the number of junction bases matched to no gene is 8. From the germline V gene, CDR1 is MGHRA and CDR2 is YSYEKL. Paper-wide results and their limitations: Because small numbers of individuals were included in the HLA sub-analyses, any influence of HLA type on TCRB rearrangement was left unresolved. Because cDNA was sequenced instead of genomic DNA, activated cells with high expression could be over-represented, although the groups did not differ in activation or CD3 levels. Shorter templates might be favored by PCR, yet because patient and control samples were amplified and corrected together, any such skew would affect both groups equally. Fewer insertions and more nucleotide deletions at VDJ recombination sites were observed in patients with type 1 diabetes, implying thymic rearrangement abnormalities. Naive, central memory and regulatory TCRB repertoires appeared to be more alike among patients than among healthy donors. In all four CD4+ subsets, TCRB CDR3 length was moderately but significantly shorter in type 1 diabetes patients.

A note on this clone: It lacks a known antigen. Base qualities are not at hand, and no much larger clone is one base apart.

The entire isolated RNA was reverse transcribed using the High Capacity cDNA Reverse Transcription Kit, and thus expressed TCRB transcripts were sequenced. Deep immunoSEQ sequencing was applied to naive, central memory and regulatory T cell samples, giving an average of roughly 3.5 million total reads per sample. After sorted cells were lysed in RLT buffer, RNA was extracted with DNase-treated RNeasy Micro or Mini kits, with the choice depending on cell number. Each cell subset was processed separately to prevent cross-contamination, with patient and healthy donor samples processed together. Using the immunoSEQ multiplex PCR, TCRB sequences were amplified from cDNA into 87-bp fragments spanning the CDR3 region. Sequencing of the amplicons was done on the Illumina HiSeq platform. The study's own analysis went as follows. PCR bias was corrected computationally using synthetic template baselines, and reads within Hamming distance 2 were collapsed, with unmergeable singletons discarded. Reads were aligned to IMGT to assign V, D and J genes, CDR3 length, and insertions or deletions at six rearrangement sites. Within each subset, clonotype counts were normalized to sorted cell number, and only after that were true diversity and Gini coefficients computed with the tcR R package. The overlap coefficient, calculated on TCRB nucleotide sequences, was used to quantify repertoire sharing. As a proxy for the pre-selection repertoire, out-of-frame TCRB sequences from naive cells were analyzed. The table comes from immuneACCESS by way of TCRdb, which keeps in-frame sequences with V and J called. Part of the clones is missing from these tables; in studies checked, under half for an unresolved V gene and the rest for unknown reasons. V, J and clone size reflect that table, while D and trimming were determined from the DNA. For this sample there are over 500,000 clones; about 14% appear just once. The ten most abundant clones make up under 0.095% of the sample.

Each donor gave one peripheral blood draw, averaging approximately 0.12 L, which was collected into heparinised tubes. A BD FACSAria II and a panel including CD45RO, CCR7, CD25, CD127, CD95 and CD27 were used to sort naive, central memory, regulatory and stem cell-like memory CD4+ T cells. Every sorted population had a purity above 95%. Right away, PBMCs were isolated by Lymphoprep density gradient centrifugation and were stained directly, with no culture step. Samples were stained and sorted in pairs, with one healthy donor and one patient per experiment, so that batch effects were minimized. The rearranged segments are TRBV4-1 and TRBJ2-1; 9 central nucleotides agree with TRBD1. Specimen: naive CD4+ T cells from blood. The cell subset or site label for this specimen denotes: true naive CD4+ T cells. This TCR derives from a man younger than 35 in good health. The CDR3 region has the sequence CASTTVGTGYNEQFF. The base sequence is TGCGCCAGCACCACGGTCGGGACAGGGTACAATGAGCAGTTCTTC.